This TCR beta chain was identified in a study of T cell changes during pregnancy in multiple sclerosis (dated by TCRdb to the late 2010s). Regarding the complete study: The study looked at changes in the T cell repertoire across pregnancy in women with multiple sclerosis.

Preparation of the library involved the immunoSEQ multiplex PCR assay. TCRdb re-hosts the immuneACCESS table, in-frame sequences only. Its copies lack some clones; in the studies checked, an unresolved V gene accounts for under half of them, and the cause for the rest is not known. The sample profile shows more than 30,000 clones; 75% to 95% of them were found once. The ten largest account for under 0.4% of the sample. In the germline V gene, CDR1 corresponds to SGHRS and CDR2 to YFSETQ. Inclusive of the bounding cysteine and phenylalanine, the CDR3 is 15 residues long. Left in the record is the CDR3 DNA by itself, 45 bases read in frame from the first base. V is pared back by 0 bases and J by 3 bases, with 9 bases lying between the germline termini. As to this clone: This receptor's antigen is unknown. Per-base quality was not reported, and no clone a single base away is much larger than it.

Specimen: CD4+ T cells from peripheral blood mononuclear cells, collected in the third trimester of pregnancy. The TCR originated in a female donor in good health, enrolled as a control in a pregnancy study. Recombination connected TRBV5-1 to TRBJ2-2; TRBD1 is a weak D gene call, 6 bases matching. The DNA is TGCGCCAGCAGCTTGGCACAGGGAGACACCGGGGAGCTGTTTTTT. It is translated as CASSLAQGDTGELFF. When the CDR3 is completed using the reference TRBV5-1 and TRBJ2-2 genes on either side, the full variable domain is KAGVTQTPRYLIKTRGQQVTLSCSPISGHRSVSWYQQTPGQGLQFLFEYFSETQRNKGNFPGRFSGRQFSNSRSEMNVSTLELGDSALYLCASSLAQGDTGELFFGEGSRLTVL.